This T cell receptor (beta chain) appears in the sequencing data of a study of cytomegalovirus exposure and HLA in healthy donors (dated by TCRdb to between 2016 and 2019). At the level of the whole study: In an earlier analysis of some 550 of the donors, 276 Gb of sequence data and 120 million or so unique TCR beta sequences from about 180 million T cells were reported. An early release that covered roughly 600 HLA-typed donors contained approximately 300 gigabases of sequencing data and approximately 85 million unique TCR sequences. The genetic ancestry cluster associated with self-reported Caucasian donors included over 80% of the 398 genotyped donors. The aim of the study was to test whether cataloging public T cell receptors could identify signatures of past pathogen exposure. The study used immunosequencing to profile the T cell repertoires of 666 subjects and linked those repertoires to cytomegalovirus serostatus. In addition to the first cohort of around 670 subjects, a separate validation cohort of approximately 130 different subjects was used. The study combined high-throughput TCR immunosequencing, statistical association of individual TCRs with disease status, and machine learning to predict cytomegalovirus infection status. A later analysis re-examined previously published TCR beta repertoires from several hundred donors and added high-resolution HLA genotyping to investigate patterns of TCR occurrence. The later analysis used no new phenotypic data to find candidate immune exposures, relying instead on TCR beta sequences and their occurrence across donors. In an earlier analysis of 500 to 650 of the donors, high-throughput TCR beta sequencing was used to judge whether each TCR beta V gene segment behaved as functional or pseudogenic. Alongside the repertoire data, information on donor age, sex, ethnicity and CMV serostatus was compiled. Genome-wide SNP genotypes for about 55% of the roughly 670 donors were used in a later genetic analysis, which treated that subset as a discovery cohort. Every discovery cohort repertoire had been produced on one sequencing platform. HLA typing covered class I and class II loci at four-digit resolution. Typing coverage differed by locus: A, B, C, DRB1 and DQB1 were typed in roughly 629-640 donors, DQA1 in 500 to 550, DPA1 in 600 to 610, and DPB1 in just under 490. Roughly 5 DR-DQ haplotypes were treated as single units for association and clustering because of strong linkage in the cohort. Among roughly 400 genotyped donors of the cohort, an average of approximately 240,000 unique TCR beta nucleotide sequences was sequenced per donor, of which 15% to 20% were non-productive.

In regard to this clone: Its target antigen remains unknown. The record has no base qualities; no much larger clone is one base away.

In total, roughly 710 healthy bone marrow donors made up the cohort. At the time of sampling, all cohort members were nominally healthy, though unrecorded immune exposures were likely present. The donor was CMV seronegative and was included in the group of about 400 seronegative cohort members. Each donor provided a peripheral blood sample, and peripheral blood mononuclear cells were used for TCR beta sequencing. Genomic DNA was extracted from the blood cell samples with the Qiagen DNeasy Blood Extraction Kit. The CDR3 runs 14 amino acids, cysteine and phenylalanine included. Only the CDR3 DNA is retained, 42 bases long and in frame from the first base. CDR1 SNHLY and CDR2 FYNNEI are derived from the germline V gene. V loses 5 bases of germline sequence and J loses 0 bases, and the interval between the two ends is 11 bases. Preparation of the library involved the immunoSEQ multiplex PCR assay. For the multiplex PCR, a mixture combining 60 forward primers for TCR Vbeta segments and 13 reverse primers for TCR Jbeta segments was used. The CDR3 region of rearranged TCR beta genes was amplified from genomic DNA with a multiplex PCR assay. The Illumina HiSeq System was used to sequence the amplified TCR beta libraries as 87-base-pair reads. As for the authors' bioinformatics: A later analysis tallied 75 million to 85 million unique TCR beta chains across the 700 or so repertoires, and about 10 million of those chains were shared by two or more donors. A nearest-neighbor algorithm error-corrected the raw reads and collapsed the reads into unique sequences, merging closely related sequences to remove PCR and sequencing errors. To assign V, D and J gene segments, CDR3 sequences were aligned to IMGT reference sequences. Each retained sequence needed at least a six-nucleotide match to both a V gene segment and a J gene segment. Rearrangements were classified as productive when the CDR3 lacked stop codons and remained in frame with V and J, and all other rearrangements were classified as non-productive. CDR3 was defined according to IMGT convention as the region running from the second conserved V-encoded cysteine to the conserved J-encoded phenylalanine. The earlier analysis of roughly 590 of the donors excluded any sequence lacking an unambiguous match to a single V gene segment. In an earlier analysis of approximately 610 of the donors, V segments were called functional above 56.7% productive rearrangements and were called segregating when the between-donor standard deviation exceeded 5%. To diagnose cytomegalovirus status from the catalog of TCR beta chain sequences, a statistical classification framework was built. In a later analysis, TCR nucleotide sequences were compared against IMGT/GENE-DB human TR gene sequences so that V and J genes could be assigned. Using the TCRdist pipeline, a later analysis assigned CDR3 sequences along with most-parsimonious VDJ recombination scenarios. In a later analysis, every TCR beta chain was defined by the combination of its CDR3 amino acid sequence and its V-gene family, and reads without a unique V-gene family were dropped. A later analysis removed 550 to 700 highly shared, low-generation-probability nucleotide sequences to deal with suspected cross-contamination and a sequencing artifact. A later analysis calculated a clonal expansion index for each public chain from normalized within-repertoire ranks of inferred template counts. Generation probabilities in a later analysis came from a VDJ recombination model fitted to out-of-frame rearrangements, and those results were checked against IGoR. In a later analysis, TCR-TCR, TCR-HLA and TCR-CMV co-occurrence was scored with hypergeometric tests, and a repertoire-size bias correction was applied to TCR pairs. A later analysis estimated false discovery rates by permuting HLA or CMV assignments 20 times. A later analysis grouped co-occurring TCRs with DBSCAN, adding TCRdist sequence similarity when clustering within HLA-allele-positive subsets. For co-occurrence clustering, repertoires with fewer than 30,000 or more than 120,000 public chains were excluded, along with several repertoires with anomalous nucleotide sharing. Sourced from immuneACCESS, this table was stored by TCRdb with only in-frame sequences that have V and J called. A share of the clones is absent; for the studies checked, an unresolved V gene accounts for under half, and the remainder has no known explanation. V and J calls and clone size are those listed in that table; D and trimming were worked out from the DNA. The sample yields about 160,000 clones; 70% to 85% were counted once. Clones ranked in the top ten supply 4.3% of the sample.

Study-level results and caveats: In a later analysis, TCR association rates were found to vary across HLA loci, with the most associated TCRs seen for DRB1 alleles and the fewest for HLA-C alleles. Presence/absence analyses assumed roughly uniform sequencing depth across donors, an assumption that may not hold. Cytomegalovirus status was reported to be diagnosed by the classifier with high specificity and sensitivity in both the original and validation cohorts. A cluster of highly shared sequence variants was judged likely to represent a technical artifact of the sequencing pipeline. The cohort was sequenced for TCR beta chains only, and without alpha or paired-chain data the features that could be detected were limited. A later analysis found that HLA-associated TCR beta chains were more clonally expanded and had lower generation probabilities than equally common non-associated chains. Linkage disequilibrium might explain the correlated functional status among segregating V segments, but an unknown experimental factor could not be ruled out. V-gene and J-gene trimming of TCR beta chains was associated with a missense DCLRE1C variant in a later genetic analysis, and the association was replicated in an independent cohort. The 87-base-pair reads could not distinguish some IMGT-functional V segments, including TRBV6-2 and TRBV6-3, so those segments were excluded. In a later genetic analysis, fewer N-insertions in productive TCRs were reported among donors in an Asian-associated ancestry cluster than the roughly 700-donor mean. Fewer than 20 rarely observed V segments, including chromosome 9 orphons, were excluded from the earlier analysis of approximately 500 of the donors because counts were too low. HLA typing was unavailable for some donors at each locus, so association tests used only the typed subset. The study gave a list of 150 to 200 TCR beta chains associated with cytomegalovirus. In an earlier analysis of over 550 of the donors, most TCR beta V segments were observed in productive rearrangements about 90% or about 30% of the time, broadly matching IMGT annotations. A few of the identified cytomegalovirus-associated TCR beta chains were confirmed in vitro to be specific for cytomegalovirus antigens. Several of the top co-occurrence clusters appeared to be linked to parvovirus B19, influenza, CMV and Epstein-Barr virus, according to a later analysis. Most CMV-associated TCR beta chains appeared to be HLA-restricted in a later analysis, and the HLA associations seemed to be driven largely by CMV exposure. When HLA alleles, especially DR and DQ, strongly co-occurred, TCR associations were difficult to assign to individual alleles. In a later analysis, some 17,000 TCR beta sequences were associated with specific HLA alleles at a false discovery rate of 0.05. For the cohort, immune exposure information was limited to CMV serostatus. Across donors, most TCR sequences were observed very rarely, whereas some public TCRs were present in many individuals. A further reported finding was that TCR beta sequences accurately predicted the HLA-A and HLA-B alleles for most subjects in the first cohort. The authors suggested that the approach could potentially be extended to other disease states and immunological phenotypes.

This TCR came from a middle-aged man in good health and CMV-seronegative. The specimen was PBMCs. Rearrangement joined TRBV2 to TRBJ2-7; the D gene identity is not certain. The base sequence is TGTGCCAGCAGTCGGGTTCCCAGCTCCTACGAGCAGTACTTC. This encodes CASSRVPSSYEQYF.